The 23 T cell receptor beta chains below come from one sample, sequenced in a study of tumor-infiltrating lymphocytes in primary liver carcinoma. The source material, about 19-30 mg of unsorted bulk tissue, was used to co-extract RNA and DNA. The authors made TCR beta cDNA from about 500 ng total RNA with a constant-region primer. Generation of the TCR beta libraries relied on three nested multiplex PCR rounds using slightly modified ARM-PCR. With TRBV1-TRBV30 forward primers and a C-beta reverse primer, the first two PCR rounds were run for roughly 10 cycles each. TCRdb called the multiplex PCR reads again in MiXCR, with one record for every CDR3 protein. The table shows over 75,000 distinct CDR3 sequences, with about 70% occurring only once. What was sequenced was tumor-adjacent normal liver tissue. The receptor set was obtained from a man aged 40-55 years with primary liver carcinoma and hepatitis B virus infection.

This clonotype has just one count. It is likely a read error, because the conserved phenylalanine at the end of the CDR3 is missing. This sequence joins TRBV4-2 and TRBJ2-2, with D possibly being TRBD1 (5 bases). This CDR3 spans 15 amino acids. V lost 0 bases to trimming and J lost 7 bases, with 12 bases between them. CDR1 LGHNA and CDR2 YNFKEQ come from the germline V gene. The CDR3 nucleotides read TGTGCCAGCAGCCAAGAGGTCAGGGCCGTCGGGGAGCTGTTTTAT. Protein: CASSQEVRAVGELFY.

This clonotype appeared once. A much larger clonotype is one base distant, so this may be a read error. The chain recombines TRBV4-2 with TRBJ1-2; D unresolved. CDR3 length: 13 residues. The ends were cut back, 0 bases at V and 7 bases at J, with 9 bases in the middle. Per the germline V gene, CDR1 is LGHNA and CDR2 is YNFKEQ. The CDR3: CASSQDGLFGYTF. The CDR3 nucleotides are TGTGCCAGCAGCCAAGATGGGCTCTTTGGCTACACCTTC.

V and J are TRBV20-1 and TRBJ2-4; 10 positions agree with TRBD1. CDR1 is DFQATT, CDR2 SNEGSKA, per germline (reference sequence). The CDR3 has 12 amino acids. V lost 6 bases and J lost 8; bases outside the gene matches: 4. The DNA of the CDR3 is TGCAGTGCCTGGACAGGGGGTCACATTCAGTACTTC. It specifies CSAWTGGHIQYF.

Regarding this clonotype: The junction departs from the called germline gene at one end, perhaps through a read error. The chain uses TRBV4-2 and TRBJ2-7; D might be TRBD1 or TRBD2, each matching 5 bases. This CDR3 has 15 residues. Germline CDR1 is LGHNA and CDR2 is YNFKEQ. The CDR3 DNA follows: TGTACCAGCAGCCTCGACGGGGCCCGGCCCTACGAGCAGTACTTC. The encoded protein is CTSSLDGARPYEQYF.

Of note for this clonotype: This sequence may be a read error, since a much larger clone differs from it by one base. The rearrangement joins TRBV6-5 to TRBJ2-1, with D possibly TRBD2 on 5 matching bases. This CDR3 is 14 amino acids long. Germline V gives CDR1 MNHEY, CDR2 SVGAGI. CDR3 DNA: TGTGCCAACAGTTACGGCGGGCCCTACAATGAGCAGTTCTTC. This encodes CANSYGGPYNEQFF.

Here the CDR3 DNA reads TGCAGCGCTCGACTAGCGAGAGGTTCTCGCTACGAGCAGTACTTC. The encoded protein is CSARLARGSRYEQYF. V gene TRBV29-1 combines with J gene TRBJ2-7; TRBD2 agrees at 8 bases. Trimming cost V 7 bases and J 3 bases; bases outside gene matches: 14. The CDR3 length is 15 residues. CDR1 is SQVTM and CDR2 is ANQGSEA in the germline V gene.

The table lists this clonotype with a count of one. The V gene is TRBV30, the J gene TRBJ2-7; D possibly corresponds to TRBD1 (6 bases). CDR3 length: 13 amino acids. Germline V CDR1 and CDR2: GTSNPN, SVGIG (reference sequence). V lost 2 bases and J 2 bases, leaving 10 bases between the germline ends. The CDR3 region has the DNA TGTGCCTGGAGTACGGACAGCACCTACGAGCAGTACGTC. Translating gives CAWSTDSTYEQYV.

This clonotype has more than one count but fewer than ten. An end of the junction does not agree with germline; a read error may underlie this. The chain has TRBV29-1 and TRBJ2-4, with TRBD1 matching over 7 bases. Germline values: CDR1 SQVTM, CDR2 ANQGSEA. The CDR3 loop spans 16 amino acids. The CDR3 nucleotides read TGCGGCGTCCGAGTGACAGGGAGATACTTAGGAGACATTCAGTACTTC. This encodes CGVRVTGRYLGDIQYF. The variable domain in full, completed from reference TRBV29-1 and TRBJ2-4, reads SAVISQKPSRDICQRGTSLTIQCQVDSQVTMMFWYRQQPGQSLTLIATANQGSEATYESGFVIDKFPISRPNLTFSTLTVSNMSPEDSSIYLCGVRVTGRYLGDIQYFGAGTRLSVL.

The sample holds a few counts of this clonotype. A read error may explain this, as a much larger clone is one base away. The chain uses TRBV4-2 and TRBJ1-3; D possibly corresponds to TRBD1 (5 bases). Trimming stripped 2 bases from V and 0 bases from J, with 8 bases between. CDR1 LGHNA and CDR2 YNFKEQ come from the germline V gene. CDR3 length: 15 residues. The CDR3 loop reads CASSQQGGSGNTIYF. CDR3 DNA: TGTGCCAGCAGCCAACAGGGAGGCTCTGGAAACACCATATATTTT.

About this clonotype itself: The junction departs from the called germline gene at one end, perhaps through a read error. The chain carries TRBV7-2 and TRBJ1-5; 7 bases match TRBD1. CDR1 and CDR2 from the germline V gene are SGHTA and FQGNSA. CDR3 length: 13 amino acids. The CDR3 sequence: CVSTSSLTGPQHF. CDR3 bases: TGCGTCAGCACCTCGTCGTTGACAGGGCCCCAACATTTT.

About this clonotype: A junction boundary mismatches the germline segment, possibly from a read error. This chain connects TRBV12-3 or TRBV12-4 to TRBJ2-7; D is perhaps TRBD1 (5 bases). The CDR3 length is 13 residues. CDR3 loop: CTSFVGSGYDQYF. CDR3 nucleotide sequence: TGTACCAGTTTTGTAGGGTCAGGGTACGATCAGTACTTC.

On this clonotype itself: This may come from a read error, since a much larger clone is one base off. The rearrangement links TRBV5-1 to TRBJ2-7, with no clear D. Germline V gives CDR1 SGHRS, CDR2 YFSETQ. V lost 6 bases and J 6 bases, leaving 22 bases between the germline ends. CDR3 length: 15 amino acids. The CDR3 spells CASNPSTLLVGEQYF. For the CDR3, the DNA is TGCGCCAGCAACCCCTCGACCCTACTGGTGGGCGAGCAGTACTTC.

As for this clonotype: A much larger clonotype is one base distant, so this may be a read error. The genes are TRBV6-2 or TRBV6-3 and TRBJ2-7; D is uncertain. Looked up from germline, CDR1 is MNHEY and CDR2 is SVGEGT. There are 12 residues in the CDR3. In nucleotides, the CDR3 is TGTGTCAGCACCCCCCACGGAGACGAGCAGTACTTC. Translated, it gives CVSTPHGDEQYF.

This chain connects TRBV9 to TRBJ2-2; no reliable D call. Between the trimmed V and J ends, which lost 0 bases and 4 bases, there was a span of 10 bases. The CDR3 runs 15 residues. Germline V gives CDR1 SGDLS, CDR2 YYNGEE. The CDR3, as DNA: TGTGCCAGCAGCGTAGAGGCCGCATCCACCGGGGAGCTGTTTTTT. Its protein is CASSVEAASTGELFF.

This clonotype has a single count. The V call is TRBV10-2, the J call TRBJ2-2, with no clear D. The CDR3 runs 17 residues. Trimming took 4 bases from V and 6 from J, leaving 21 bases between them. CDR1 WSHSY and CDR2 SAAADI come from the germline V gene. The CDR3, as DNA: TGCGCCAGCAGTGTAATCTTACCTGACTCCCTGGCCGGGGAGCTGTTTTTT. Translating gives CASSVILPDSLAGELFF.

Turning to this clonotype: This may be a read error, as it is one base from a much larger clone. The chain uses TRBV7-8 and TRBJ2-2; possible D gene TRBD2, 5 bases. The CDR3 has 13 amino acids. The V gene's germline CDR1 is SGHVS and CDR2 FQNEAQ. The CDR3 reads CASSHGSTGELVF. In DNA form, the CDR3 reads TGTGCCAGCAGCCATGGTTCCACCGGGGAGCTGGTTTTT.

With respect to this clonotype: A clone one base away is much larger, so this may be a read error. Because the CDR3 is missing its conserved closing phenylalanine or tryptophan, this is likely a read error. The genes are TRBV10-2 and TRBJ2-2; D may be TRBD2 (5 bases). This CDR3 is 17 amino acids long. The V end was cut by 4 bases, the J end by 6 bases, with 21 bases between. Germline CDR1 is WSHSY and CDR2 is SAAADI. The DNA for the CDR3 is TGCGCCAGCAGTGTAATCTTACTAGTCTCCCTGGCCGGGGAGCTGTTTCTT. It is translated as CASSVILLVSLAGELFL.

This clonotype has just a few counts. This rearrangement joins TRBV5-1 to TRBJ2-3; D gene unclear. This CDR3 is built from 12 residues. The V end was cut by 0 bases, the J end by 7 bases, with 6 bases between. Germline loops: CDR1 SGHRS, CDR2 YFSETQ. The CDR3 loop reads CASSLEVHTQYF. The CDR3 nucleotides read TGCGCCAGCAGCTTGGAGGTCCATACGCAGTATTTT.

The chain has TRBV6-1 and TRBJ1-5, with TRBD1 identical over 7 bases. The germline gives CDR1 MNHNS, CDR2 SASEGT. V was pared by 3 bases and J by 0 bases, with 8 bases of the junction left unmatched. This CDR3 comprises 17 residues. CDR3 residues: CASSDLGTVYSNQPQHF. Here the CDR3 DNA reads TGTGCCAGCAGTGATCTCGGGACAGTTTATAGCAATCAGCCCCAGCATTTT.

Points on this clonotype: The junction differs from germline at one of its ends, possibly a read error. J is TRBJ2-5 and V is TRBV11-1; possible D gene TRBD2, 6 bases. In germline, CDR1 is SGHAT, CDR2 FQDESV (reference sequence). This CDR3 comprises 19 residues. CDR3 nucleotides: TGTGCCAGCAGCTCGCCCCCGGAGGTCAGGAGGGACTTCCAAGAGACCCAGCACTTC. It yields the protein CASSSPPEVRRDFQETQHF.

For this clonotype: One end of the junction fails to match germline, which may point to a read error. The CDR3 region is CASSLAAGAPAQFF. The CDR3 nucleotides are TGTGCCAGCAGCTTAGCAGCTGGGGCCCCCGCCCAGTTTTTT. This chain joins TRBV7-8 and TRBJ2-3, with D perhaps matching TRBD1 (5 bases). CDR1 is SGHVS, CDR2 FQNEAQ, per germline. The CDR3 has 14 amino acids.

As concerns this clonotype: This could be a read error, since a much larger clone is one nucleotide away. The chain links TRBV7-8 to TRBJ2-2, with TRBD1 identical over 11 bases. Trimming took 3 bases from V and 6 from J; bases not matched to a gene: 6. CDR1 is SGHVS and CDR2 is FQNEAQ in the germline V gene. The CDR3 runs 16 residues. CDR3 loop: CASSFPGQGEAGELFF. CDR3 DNA: TGTGCCAGCAGCTTCCCGGGACAGGGGGAGGCCGGGGAGCTGTTTTTT.

Regarding this clonotype: An end of the junction differs from the germline gene, which may be a read error. The J gene is TRBJ1-4, the V gene TRBV4-1; D unresolved. Germline CDR1 reads MGHRA; CDR2 reads YSYEKL. The CDR3 covers 16 residues. The CDR3 DNA sequence: TGTGCCAGCAGCCGAGATCCCGGCGGCTACCTCGAAAAACTGTTTTTT. Residues: CASSRDPGGYLEKLFF.